This record covers a single T cell receptor beta chain. Antigen unknown. These data are taken from a study of T cells in localized non-small cell lung cancer. CDR3 length equals 17 residues. Germline V gives CDR1 SGHRS, CDR2 YFSETQ. V dropped 1 base and J dropped 5 bases, with 21 bases sitting between them. Whole-study results and caveats: A median of 57 clones ranked among the top 100 in tumor appeared in adjacent lung. Those with higher blood T cell density had longer overall survival. Uninvolved nearby lung showed the greatest T cell clonality, exceeding that found in tumor. Heterogeneity remains possible, as sequencing covered one tumor region only.

TCRdb keeps only in-frame clones here, not all; method: immunoSEQ multiplex PCR. This table holds about 39,000 clones, 70% to 80% found once. The input for sequencing was PBMCs, taken before any cancer treatment. The J gene is TRBJ2-5, the V gene TRBV5-1; D assignment may be TRBD1 or TRBD2 (5 bases each). The sequence came from a woman between 35 and 70 years old with stage II squamous cell lung carcinoma. Written as DNA, the CDR3 is TGCGCCAGCAGCTTGTTCCATTCGGGACCCCGGGTTGAGACCCAGTACTTC. It translates to CASSLFHSGPRVETQYF.